This TCR beta chain was recovered during a study of OX40 agonist ivuxolimab in advanced cancers. About the study as a whole: Ivuxolimab, which targeted the costimulatory receptor OX40 (CD134), was an agonistic, fully human IgG2 monoclonal antibody. Of the approximately 54 dose-escalation patients, hepatocellular carcinoma was present in approximately 20, melanoma in around 15, renal cell carcinoma in 9 and head and neck cancer in 9. Prior anti-PD-1, anti-PD-L1 or anti-CTLA-4 therapy was permitted, and approximately 41% of dose-escalation patients had received checkpoint inhibitors. A male proportion of roughly 85% and a mean age of 60 years, ranging from roughly 23 to 80, were recorded for the dose-escalation cohort. The monotherapy dose-escalation portion (N of about 50 patients) of the phase I ivuxolimab trial is reported in the paper. Intravenous ivuxolimab was administered to patients every 2 weeks at six dose levels: 0.01, 0.1, 0.3, 1.5, 3 and 10 mg/kg. Partial responses occurred in three dose-escalation patients, of whom one had hepatocellular carcinoma and two had cutaneous melanoma. Peripheral TCRbeta sequencing was intended to test whether TCR sequence diversity was altered and clonal T-cell expansion was caused by ivuxolimab.

Genomic DNA was isolated from the sorted cells so that the TCRbeta CDR3 region could be sequenced. The immunoSEQ Assay was used for sequencing of TCRbeta CDR3 regions. Imported from immuneACCESS, the table was reduced by TCRdb to in-frame sequences with V and J called. These copies leave out some clones; in studies compared against another copy, an unresolved V gene accounts for under half, and the cause of the remainder is not known. Within this sample are around 80,000 clones, with more than 80% of them counted one time only. Jointly, the top ten make up over 0.4% of the sample. Comment on this clone: The antigen it binds to is not known. Base qualities are missing; no much larger clone stands one base away.

The germline V gene sets CDR1 to MDHEN and CDR2 to SYDVKM. The junction carries 14 bases between V and J, which are trimmed by 3 bases and 5 bases respectively. Measured from the cysteine to the phenylalanine, the CDR3 is 15 residues long. Only CDR3 DNA is held: 45 bases, read in frame from base 1. The trial excluded patients who had a history of autoimmune disease or were on systemic immunosuppression. In every dose cohort, peripheral blood was drawn for TCR sequencing at baseline, cycle 4 day 1, and cycle 7 day 1. The samples were taken from a phase I, first-in-human, multicenter, open-label dose-escalation trial of ivuxolimab. The trial enrolled adults with locally advanced or metastatic head and neck squamous cell, hepatocellular, melanoma or renal cell carcinoma. CD4+ and CD8+ T cells were sorted separately from peripheral blood before TCR sequencing. On the study overall, not on this receptor specifically: The antigen specificity of the peripheral T cells that underwent clonal expansion was not determined. On average, CD8+ T cells showed more expanded clones than CD4+ T cells after ivuxolimab. In the 0.1-3.0 mg/kg groups, partial responders had among the lowest normalized peripheral clonal expansion, particularly in CD8+ T cells. At doses of 0.1 to 3.0 mg/kg, clonal expansion of both CD4+ and CD8+ blood T cells was observed from baseline to week 6. Low levels of normalized T-cell clonal expansion were also seen in some patients who did not respond.

The chain joins TRBV28 to TRBJ1-5, and the D gene may be TRBD1, 6 bases matching. Sequenced here: CD4+ or CD8+ T cells sorted from blood, sampled in a trial of the OX40 agonist ivuxolimab. This sequence was found in an adult with an advanced solid tumor such as melanoma, head and neck, liver or kidney cancer. The CDR3 here reads CASSFGIQGYQPQHF. The DNA is as follows: TGTGCCAGCAGTTTTGGGATACAGGGTTATCAGCCCCAGCATTTT.